The 2 T cell receptor beta chains reported below all come from one sample, sequenced in a study of cytotoxic CD8 clonotypes in ibrutinib-treated CLL listed by TCRdb under 2021. Read against the paper, the sample's time point label means: approximately eleven months on ibrutinib. The library came from the immunoSEQ multiplex PCR assay. This is the immuneACCESS table as TCRdb keeps it, with only in-frame sequences that have V and J called. A part of the clones is gone; compared with another copy, unresolved V genes explain less than half, and the rest is unexplained. The sample data list some 200,000 clones, and 70% to 75% of these were observed just once. The ten biggest clones cover about 6.4% of the sample. Specimen: PBMCs, collected after 12 months of ibrutinib treatment. Every receptor here comes from a human donor with chronic lymphocytic leukemia.

This clone appeared a few times. This chain uses TRBV18 with TRBJ2-1; TRBD2 is a possible D gene (5 bases). CDR3 length: 16 residues. With 1 base removed from V and 0 bases from J, the gap between germline ends came to 10 bases. CDR1 and CDR2 from the germline V gene are KGHSH and LQKENI. The CDR3 sequence is CASSPLASGSYNEQFF. CDR3 in DNA: TGTGCCAGCTCACCACTAGCGTCTGGCTCCTACAATGAGCAGTTCTTC.

The V call is TRBV6-4, the J call TRBJ1-1, with TRBD1 as a possible D gene (5 bases). V lost 0 bases to trimming and J lost 2 bases, with 7 bases between them. The CDR3 contains 14 residues. The germline CDR1 and CDR2 sequences are MRHNA and SNTAGT. DNA for the CDR3: TGTGCCAGCAGTGACTCTGACAGAAACACTGAAGCTTTCTTT. Translating it yields CASSDSDRNTEAFF.